A single sample gave rise to the 30 T cell receptor beta chains below, sequenced in a study of CXCR3-negative and CXCR3-positive naive CD8 T cells. Findings and limits, study-wide: The study found more hydrophobic TRB CDR3s in CXCR3-positive naive cells than in CXCR3-negative naive cells.

TRB cDNA libraries were made by UMI-labeled 5' RACE. From its re-call of the 5' RACE reads, TCRdb lists each CDR3 protein once, without DNA. In all, the sample yields about 120,000 distinct CDR3 sequences. These receptors' targets are unknown. Sample: naive CXCR3+ CD8+ T cells from blood. Noted subset: CD45RO-CCR7+CD27+CD95- naive CD8+ T cells expressing CXCR3 (TNR3+). The receptors stem from a human donor in good health. Some clones in this sample may be carry-over from other donors' samples.

V usage is TRBV28 and J usage is TRBJ2-3; TCRdb's assignment of TRBD1 cannot be checked, as there is no DNA. In germline, CDR1 is MDHEN, CDR2 SYDVKM. The CDR3 consists of 15 residues. The CDR3 is CASSLTGGWADTQYF.

The chain combines TRBV28 with TRBJ2-7. Germline values: CDR1 MDHEN, CDR2 SYDVKM. The CDR3 has 14 amino acids. The CDR3 sequence is CASSLFGQTYEQYF.

The J gene is TRBJ2-1, the V gene TRBV6-2 or TRBV6-3; TCRdb's assignment of TRBD2 cannot be checked, as there is no DNA. The CDR3 is made up of 18 amino acids. Germline V gene lookup returns CDR1 MNHEY and CDR2 SVGEGT. Here the CDR3 reads CASSQIDTGLAGRNEQFF.

The J gene is TRBJ2-7, the V gene TRBV6-2 or TRBV6-3; TCRdb lists TRBD1, though no DNA is available to test this call. The CDR3 runs to 15 residues. Germline values: CDR1 MNHEY, CDR2 SVGEGT. The CDR3 spells CASSYSSGGIYEQYF.

The chain carries TRBV12-3 or TRBV12-4 and TRBJ2-7; TCRdb picks TRBD2, but there is no DNA to check that call. The CDR3 extends over 12 amino acids. CDR3 sequence reads: CASSVEGWEQYF.

The chain is built from TRBV24-1 and TRBJ2-1. Per the germline V gene, CDR1 is KGHDR and CDR2 is SFDVKD. The CDR3 extends over 15 amino acids. The CDR3 sequence is CATSDFPQGGNEQFF.

This chain uses TRBV7-9 with TRBJ2-6. Germline CDR1 and CDR2: SEHNR and FQNEAQ (reference sequence). This CDR3 is built from 13 residues. CDR3 region: CASSNPGANVLTF.

The chain joins TRBV6-2 or TRBV6-3 to TRBJ2-7. Germline CDR1 MNHEY, CDR2 SVGEGT. CDR3 size: 14 residues. The CDR3 reads CASSYVTEAYEQYF.

V is TRBV28 and J is TRBJ2-7. The CDR3 extends over 13 amino acids. From germline, CDR1 is MDHEN and CDR2 SYDVKM. The CDR3 region is CASSYHASYEQYF.

The J gene is TRBJ2-7, the V gene TRBV29-1; TCRdb gives TRBD1 as the D gene, but with no DNA this cannot be confirmed. This CDR3 has 13 amino acids. Germline CDR1 reads SQVTM; CDR2 reads ANQGSEA. This CDR3 is CSVELQGNYEQYF.

The V call is TRBV29-1, the J call TRBJ2-3; TCRdb reports TRBD1, a call that lacks DNA to check it against. CDR1 and CDR2 (germline): SQVTM, ANQGSEA. The CDR3 spans 16 residues. The CDR3 loop reads CSVEDPRTVNTDTQYF.

This chain joins TRBV3-1 and TRBJ2-7; TCRdb returns TRBD2, unconfirmable since there is no DNA. Germline CDR1 LGHDT, CDR2 YNNKEL (reference sequence). The CDR3 length is 14 residues. The CDR3 region is CATTSGLAIHEQYF.

The chain couples TRBV20-1 to TRBJ2-7; TCRdb outputs TRBD1, but without DNA this stays unchecked. The germline V gene encodes CDR1 DFQATT and CDR2 SNEGSKA (reference sequence). CDR3 size: 15 residues. CDR3 residues: CSARSIQGNSYEQYF.

The V call is TRBV29-1, the J call TRBJ1-1. Germline V gene sequence: CDR1 SQVTM, CDR2 ANQGSEA. The CDR3 loop spans 16 amino acids. The CDR3 spells CSVDPSGFDMTTEAFF.

The J gene is TRBJ2-7, the V gene TRBV7-2; TCRdb's D gene call, TRBD1, goes unchecked for lack of DNA. The CDR3 contains 15 residues. Germline loops: CDR1 SGHTA, CDR2 FQGNSA. CDR3: CASSPLDSPSYEQYF.

V gene TRBV5-1 combines with J gene TRBJ1-6; the TRBD1 assignment by TCRdb is unverifiable without DNA. Germline V gene data show CDR1 as SGHRS and CDR2 as YFSETQ. CDR3 length equals 14 residues. CDR3 protein: CASSLEPGNSPLHF.

The chain combines TRBV19 with TRBJ1-2; as DNA is missing, the TRBD1 call by TCRdb cannot be tested. Germline V gene sequence: CDR1 LNHDA, CDR2 SQIVND (reference sequence). This CDR3 contains 16 residues. The CDR3 here is CASSIQPGTGWNGYTF.

This chain connects TRBV28 to TRBJ2-5; TCRdb outputs TRBD2, but without DNA this stays unchecked. Germline V gene data show CDR1 as MDHEN and CDR2 as SYDVKM. The CDR3 spans 16 residues. CDR3 amino acids: CASSLSMAGTKETQYF. Drawing the rest from reference TRBV28 and TRBJ2-5, the complete variable domain is DVKVTQSSRYLVKRTGEKVFLECVQDMDHENMFWYRQDPGLGLRLIYFSYDVKMKEKGDIPEGYSVSREKKERFSLILESASTNQTSMYLCASSLSMAGTKETQYFGPGTRLLVL.

The chain carries TRBV4-1 and TRBJ2-1; TCRdb names TRBD2, which stays unverified in the absence of DNA. The CDR3 consists of 16 residues. CDR1 is MGHRA and CDR2 is YSYEKL in the germline V gene. The CDR3: CASSQDQGLGYNEQFF.

The genes are TRBV12-3 or TRBV12-4 and TRBJ2-1; TCRdb lists TRBD2, though no DNA is available to test this call. The CDR3 runs 15 residues. CDR3 in amino acids: CASSFLSGGVDEQFF.

J is TRBJ2-7 and V is TRBV9. Germline V gene sequence: CDR1 SGDLS, CDR2 YYNGEE. This CDR3 region has 13 residues. The CDR3 protein is CASSVDEPYEQYF. The full variable domain, rest sourced from reference TRBV9 and TRBJ2-7, is DSGVTQTPKHLITATGQRVTLRCSPRSGDLSVYWYQQSLDQGLQFLIQYYNGEERAKGNILERFSAQQFPDLHSELNLSSLELGDSALYFCASSVDEPYEQYFGPGTRLTVT.

This CDR3 is CASSSITLAGGPNEQFF. This rearrangement joins TRBV7-2 to TRBJ2-1; no DNA is available, so the TRBD2 call from TCRdb remains unchecked. From germline, CDR1 is SGHTA and CDR2 FQGNSA. This CDR3 comprises 17 residues. Combining the CDR3 with reference TRBV7-2 and TRBJ2-1 gives the whole variable domain GAGVSQSPSNKVTEKGKDVELRCDPISGHTALYWYRQSLGQGLEFLIYFQGNSAPDKSGLPSDRFSAERTGGSVSTLTIQRTQQEDSAVYLCASSSITLAGGPNEQFFGPGTRLTVL.

The chain is built from TRBV15 and TRBJ2-1; TCRdb gives TRBD1 as the D gene, but with no DNA this cannot be confirmed. The CDR3 runs 15 residues. The germline V gene has CDR1 LNHNV and CDR2 YYDKDF (reference sequence). CDR3 protein: CATSLGQTSYNEQFF. Combining the CDR3 with reference TRBV15 and TRBJ2-1 gives the whole variable domain DAMVIQNPRYQVTQFGKPVTLSCSQTLNHNVMYWYQQKSSQAPKLLFHYYDKDFNNEADTPDNFQSRRPNTSFCFLDIRSPGLGDTAMYLCATSLGQTSYNEQFFGPGTRLTVL.

The rearrangement links TRBV20-1 to TRBJ1-1; absent DNA, TCRdb's TRBD1 call cannot be checked. This CDR3 is 14 amino acids long. Germline CDR1 reads DFQATT; CDR2 reads SNEGSKA (reference sequence). CDR3 in amino acids: CSARGHRGDTEAFF.

The V call is TRBV6-5, the J call TRBJ1-4; TCRdb's D call, TRBD1, is unchecked because there is no DNA. CDR1 is MNHEY, CDR2 SVGAGI, per germline. This CDR3 has 12 amino acids. The CDR3 sequence is CASSARLEKLFF.

The J gene is TRBJ2-3, the V gene TRBV28. The CDR3 sequence is 15 residues long. Looked up from germline, CDR1 is MDHEN and CDR2 is SYDVKM. CDR3 sequence reads: CASSLSSPGTDTQYF.

CDR3 region: CASSPRPEWEQYF. V gene TRBV5-1 combines with J gene TRBJ2-7. The CDR3 spans 13 residues. The germline CDR1 and CDR2 sequences are SGHRS and YFSETQ.

The rearrangement links TRBV29-1 to TRBJ1-1. CDR1 is SQVTM and CDR2 is ANQGSEA in the germline V gene. The CDR3 has 11 amino acids. CDR3 residues: CSVGWYTEAFF.

J is TRBJ2-3 and V is TRBV5-6; TCRdb's D gene call, TRBD2, goes unchecked for lack of DNA. CDR1 and CDR2 (germline): SGHDT, YYEEEE. CDR3 size: 16 residues. CDR3 residues: CASSLGAGGLLDTQYF.

The J gene is TRBJ2-7, the V gene TRBV4-3; the TCRdb call, TRBD1, lacks DNA for checking. Per the germline V gene, CDR1 is LGHNA and CDR2 is YSLEER. The CDR3 spans 14 residues. The CDR3 region is CASSQGGGTDEQYF.